This T cell receptor beta chain emerged from a study of shared clonotypes between healthy human individuals. Findings and limits, study-wide: The sole specimen, blood, was sampled, and tissue repertoires likely differ.

For this clone: What it recognizes is unknown.

Trimming cost V 5 bases and J 5 bases, with 18 bases left between them. Germline V gene data show CDR1 as SGHTA and CDR2 as FQGNSA. The CDR3 totals 15 residues. Sequenced by immunoSEQ multiplex PCR; TCRdb stores in-frame clones only, minus some. Found here are over a million clones, around 78% of them singletons; the top ten hold 0.55% to 0.7%. The chain joins TRBV7-2 to TRBJ2-5; D may be TRBD1 or TRBD2 (7 bases each). This sequence was found in a man younger than 35 in good health. Some clones in this sample may be carry-over from other donors' samples. Sequencing was done on a sample of memory CD4+ T cells from PBMCs. Stated subset: CD45RA-negative fraction. The CDR3 loop is CASSPWAGGAETQYF. The DNA of the CDR3 is TGTGCCAGCAGCCCGTGGGCAGGGGGGGCTGAGACCCAGTACTTC.